One TCR beta chain is described in this entry. This entry is derived from a study of blood T cell repertoires in COVID-19. Background on the study: Both acute and convalescent COVID-19 samples were obtained from the United States, Italy and Spain. T cells, B-cell-depleted T cells, or PBMCs provided the cDNA or gDNA that served as material.

In the original processing: Counts of nucleated cells, estimated from reference gene primer amplification, were obtained. The table came from immunoSEQ multiplex PCR; TCRdb's copy has only in-frame clones and leaves some out. V and J calls and clone size are as listed in that table; D and trimming were resolved from the DNA. The repertoire holds 300,000 or so clones, with approximately 89% as singletons. The CDR3 is 14 residues long. Trimming pared 10 bases from V and 4 bases from J, leaving 18 bases between. In germline, CDR1 is SGHAT, CDR2 FQNNGV. The origin of this receptor is a woman younger than 45 who had recovered from COVID-19. Sequences were obtained from peripheral blood. The genes are TRBV11-2 and TRBJ2-3; a possible D gene is TRBD2 (5 bases). DNA for the CDR3: TGTGCCACTCAGGCAAGGAGCGGCGCAGATACGCAGTATTTT. Its translation is CATQARSGADTQYF. Combining the CDR3 with reference TRBV11-2 and TRBJ2-3 gives the whole variable domain EAGVAQSPRYKIIEKRQSVAFWCNPISGHATLYWYQQILGQGPKLLIQFQNNGVVDDSQLPKDRFSAERLKGVDSTLKIQPAKLEDSAVYLCATQARSGADTQYFGPGTRLTVL.